These 31 T cell receptor beta chains came from one sample sequenced in a study of blood T cell repertoires in COVID-19. The assay was immunoSEQ multiplex PCR, and TCRdb's table has in-frame clones only and misses some. The sample includes 250,000 to 300,000 clones, roughly 80% of them seen just once. The material sequenced was PBMCs or T cells enriched from blood (not recorded which). The origin of the receptors is a man aged 40-49 years who had been exposed to COVID-19.

The rearrangement uses TRBV4-2 and TRBJ1-1; possible D gene TRBD1, 6 bases. The germline V gene has CDR1 LGHNA and CDR2 YNFKEQ. V was pared by 5 bases and J by 1 base, with 14 bases between. The CDR3 sequence is 15 residues long. The CDR3 here is CASSRAGQRNTEAFF. The CDR3 DNA is TGTGCCAGCAGCAGAGCAGGACAGAGGAACACTGAAGCTTTCTTT.

The chain joins TRBV24-1 to TRBJ2-3, with 11 bases aligning to TRBD2. Germline V gene data show CDR1 as KGHDR and CDR2 as SFDVKD. Trimming at V came to 7 bases and at J to 2 bases, leaving 13 bases not matched to a gene. The CDR3 runs 18 residues. DNA for the CDR3: TGTGCCACCAGCGCCTTACCTGGGGGACTAGCGGTCACAGATACGCAGTATTTT. Translated, it gives CATSALPGGLAVTDTQYF.

This chain connects TRBV30 to TRBJ1-2; D not certain. Trimming cost V 3 bases and J 1 base, with 9 bases left between them. The CDR3 totals 13 residues. CDR1 and CDR2 from the germline V gene are GTSNPN and SVGIG (reference sequence). CDR3 in amino acids: CAWSPGGNYGYTF. The CDR3 nucleotides read TGTGCCTGGAGCCCCGGTGGTAACTATGGCTACACCTTC.

The V and J genes are TRBV5-1 and TRBJ1-2; D is unclear. Germline lookup yields CDR1 SGHRS and CDR2 YFSETQ. V lost 2 bases and J lost 3, with 8 bases in between. The CDR3 runs to 13 residues. The CDR3 region is CASSFSTDYGYTF. The CDR3, as DNA: TGCGCCAGCAGCTTTAGTACAGACTATGGCTACACCTTC.

The chain recombines TRBV7-8 with TRBJ1-6, with D possibly TRBD1 on 6 matching bases. From germline, CDR1 is SGHVS and CDR2 FQNEAQ. V shed 6 bases and J shed 8 bases, with 17 bases lying between them. CDR3 size: 15 residues. The CDR3 DNA reads as TGTGCCAGCAGACAGGACAGAATCCAAGATTCACCCCTCCACTTT. This translates into CASRQDRIQDSPLHF.

This CDR3 is CASRLNLPGQWIYTF. The CDR3 region has the DNA TGTGCCAGCAGATTAAACCTTCCGGGACAGTGGATCTACACCTTC. The V gene is TRBV27, the J gene TRBJ1-2; 7 bases match TRBD1. Trimming removed 6 bases from V and 10 bases from J; junction bases left unmatched: 17. CDR3 length: 15 amino acids. Germline lookup yields CDR1 MNHEY and CDR2 SMNVEV (reference sequence).

V usage is TRBV6-2 or TRBV6-3 and J usage is TRBJ2-7, with 11 bases lining up with TRBD2. CDR1 is MNHEY, CDR2 SVGEGT, per germline. The CDR3 loop spans 14 amino acids. Losses at the gene ends were 4 bases for V and 11 bases for J; bases not matched to a gene: 10. CDR3 in DNA: TGTGCCAGCAGTTTGTCCGGGACTAGCGGCCTTAAGTACTTC. It specifies CASSLSGTSGLKYF.

This clone was seen more than once but under ten times. The chain combines TRBV24-1 with TRBJ1-1; the D gene is possibly TRBD1 (5 bases). Germline CDR1 reads KGHDR; CDR2 reads SFDVKD. V was shortened by 7 bases and J by 3 bases, with 11 bases between the two germline ends. The CDR3 runs 13 residues. The DNA of the CDR3 is TGTGCCACCAGGGACATTTTAGACACTGAAGCTTTCTTT. Residues: CATRDILDTEAFF.

This sequence joins TRBV7-9 and TRBJ2-5; D is perhaps TRBD1 (6 bases). Germline CDR1 SEHNR, CDR2 FQNEAQ (reference sequence). V was cut by 5 bases and J by 2 bases, with 15 bases left in between. The CDR3 loop spans 15 amino acids. The CDR3 sequence: CASSLRGYRQETQYF. The CDR3, as DNA: TGTGCCAGCAGCCTCAGGGGTTACCGACAAGAGACCCAGTACTTC.

In DNA, the CDR3 is TGTGCCACCAGTGCGGGGTCCACAGATACGCAGTATTTT. Protein: CATSAGSTDTQYF. The gene calls are TRBV24-1 and TRBJ2-3; D perhaps matches TRBD2 (5 bases). Germline assignment: CDR1 KGHDR and CDR2 SFDVKD. V was cut by 5 bases and J by 2 bases, with 7 bases left in between. The CDR3 is made up of 13 amino acids.

The chain uses TRBV29-1 and TRBJ1-1, with unresolved D. V was shortened by 5 bases and J by 0 bases, with 4 bases between the two germline ends. Germline assignment: CDR1 SQVTM and CDR2 ANQGSEA. This CDR3 has 11 amino acids. The CDR3, as DNA: TGCAGCGTTAACATGAACACTGAAGCTTTCTTT. It codes for CSVNMNTEAFF.

The chain combines TRBV7-8 with TRBJ2-7, with 9 bases fitting TRBD2. The V segment lost 5 bases and the J segment 2 bases; nucleotides outside the gene matches: 4. CDR1 and CDR2 (germline): SGHVS, FQNEAQ. There are 14 residues in the CDR3. The CDR3 spells CASSTSGWAYEQYF. CDR3 nucleotides: TGTGCCAGCAGCACTAGCGGGTGGGCCTACGAGCAGTACTTC. Full variable domain (missing parts from reference TRBV7-8 and TRBJ2-7): GAGVSQSPRYKVAKRGQDVALRCDPISGHVSLFWYQQALGQGPEFLTYFQNEAQLDKSGLPSDRFFAERPEGSVSTLKIQRTQQEDSAVYLCASSTSGWAYEQYFGPGTRLTVT.

The gene calls are TRBV6-5 and TRBJ1-5, with TRBD1 matching 8 bases. Germline V CDR1 and CDR2: MNHEY, SVGAGI. The CDR3 is 13 amino acids. The trim removed 6 bases at V and 8 bases at J, leaving 6 bases unmatched. CDR3 in amino acids: CASRRTGGKPQHF. The DNA of the CDR3 is TGTGCCAGCAGGAGAACAGGGGGGAAGCCCCAGCATTTT.

This chain connects TRBV19 to TRBJ2-7; tentative D call: TRBD1 (5 bases). The ends were cut back, 2 bases at V and 3 bases at J, with 20 bases in the middle. The CDR3 is 17 amino acids. Germline loops: CDR1 LNHDA, CDR2 SQIVND (reference sequence). CDR3 coding DNA: TGTGCCAGTAGTATATCAGGGCGAGGCAGAGTAAGCTACGAGCAGTACTTC. Encoded protein: CASSISGRGRVSYEQYF.

The J gene is TRBJ2-7, the V gene TRBV2, with 8 bases identical to TRBD2. V was pared by 8 bases and J by 6 bases, with 3 bases of the junction left unmatched. This CDR3 has 11 amino acids. Germline V gene data show CDR1 as SNHLY and CDR2 as FYNNEI. The CDR3 here is CASATSGEQYF. The CDR3 DNA reads as TGTGCCAGCGCCACTAGCGGCGAGCAGTACTTC.

The chain carries TRBV3-1 (or the pseudogene TRBV3-2) and TRBJ2-1; tentative D call: TRBD2 (5 bases). Trimming cost V 3 bases and J 10 bases, with 10 bases left between them. The length of the CDR3 is 12 residues. The germline CDR1 and CDR2 sequences are LGHDT and YNNKEL (reference sequence). CDR3 coding DNA: TGTGCCAGCAGCCAGAGGGTAACAGAGCAGTTCTTC. It yields the protein CASSQRVTEQFF.

This rearrangement joins TRBV5-1 to TRBJ2-1; TRBD2 agrees at 7 bases. The germline V gene has CDR1 SGHRS and CDR2 YFSETQ. The V and J ends lost 5 bases and 2 bases, in that order; junction bases with no gene match: 13. CDR3 length equals 17 residues. DNA of the CDR3: TGCGCCAGCAGTTCCTCGGCCGCGGGAGCTCCCTACAATGAGCAGTTCTTC. The encoded protein is CASSSSAAGAPYNEQFF.

V and J are TRBV5-1 and TRBJ2-7, with D tentatively TRBD1 (6 bases). The CDR3 runs 15 residues. The V and J ends lost 4 bases and 2 bases respectively, with 16 bases between them. Germline CDR1 is SGHRS and CDR2 is YFSETQ. The CDR3 region has the DNA TGCGCCAGCAGCCGCACCCGGACAGAGACCTACGAGCAGTACTTC. Translating gives CASSRTRTETYEQYF.

This clone was counted once. The chain uses TRBV7-9 and TRBJ2-7; 7 bases line up with TRBD1. Trimming cost V 8 bases and J 1 base; bases outside gene matches: 17. CDR3 length: 17 residues. CDR1 and CDR2 (germline): SEHNR, FQNEAQ (reference sequence). This CDR3 reads CASVAQNPGGRSYEQYF. DNA for the CDR3: TGTGCCAGCGTCGCACAGAACCCAGGGGGTAGGTCCTACGAGCAGTACTTC.

V gene TRBV10-3 combines with J gene TRBJ2-5, with TRBD2 matching over 8 bases. Per germline, CDR1 ENHRY and CDR2 SYGVKD. V lost 6 bases to trimming and J lost 9 bases; unmatched junction nucleotides: 12. This CDR3 spans 14 amino acids. The CDR3 DNA reads TGTGCCATCAGCGCCCAGGGAGCGGGAGCGTCCCAGTACTTC. Its translation is CAISAQGAGASQYF.

This clone came up a few times. V usage is TRBV4-1 and J usage is TRBJ1-1, with D unresolved. This CDR3 has 13 amino acids. V was trimmed by 1 base and J by 2 bases, leaving 5 bases between them. Per germline, CDR1 MGHRA and CDR2 YSYEKL. DNA of the CDR3: TGCGCCAGCAGCCAAGTTGTAAACACTGAAGCTTTCTTT. It specifies CASSQVVNTEAFF.

The V and J genes are TRBV4-1 and TRBJ1-5, with 9 bases that match TRBD1. The length of the CDR3 is 15 residues. Germline loops: CDR1 MGHRA, CDR2 YSYEKL. After removal of 1 base from V and 6 bases from J, the junction contained 4 bases not matched to a gene. Written as DNA, the CDR3 is TGCGCCAGCAGCCAAGGCCGACAGGGGGGTCAGCCCCAGCATTTT. Protein sequence: CASSQGRQGGQPQHF.

V gene TRBV2 combines with J gene TRBJ2-3; 8 positions match TRBD2. The CDR3 consists of 14 residues. CDR1 and CDR2 (germline): SNHLY, FYNNEI. V was pared by 6 bases and J by 3 bases, with 5 bases of the junction left unmatched. As DNA, the CDR3 is TGTGCCAGCAGGCCGGGAGGGGGAACAGATACGCAGTATTTT. It is translated as CASRPGGGTDTQYF.

The DNA for the CDR3 is TGTGCCTGGATTAGCAGGGGTTCTGGAAACACCATATATTTT. It specifies CAWISRGSGNTIYF. This chain links TRBV30 with TRBJ1-3, with D possibly TRBD1 on 6 matching bases. Germline CDR1 GTSNPN, CDR2 SVGIG (reference sequence). CDR3 length equals 14 residues. The germline V and J ends were trimmed by 4 bases and 1 base, with 11 bases remaining between them.

V gene TRBV19 combines with J gene TRBJ1-4; the D is unclear. V was shortened by 8 bases and J by 0 bases, with 10 bases between the two germline ends. Germline CDR1 LNHDA, CDR2 SQIVND (reference sequence). The CDR3 is 14 amino acids. The CDR3 sequence is CASGEGATNEKLFF. The CDR3 nucleotides are TGTGCCAGTGGTGAGGGAGCAACTAATGAAAAACTGTTTTTT.

The V gene is TRBV3-1 (or the pseudogene TRBV3-2), the J gene TRBJ1-3; no firm D call. The germline V and J ends were trimmed by 4 bases and 0 bases, with 7 bases remaining between them. CDR3 length: 14 amino acids. Per the germline V gene, CDR1 is LGHDT and CDR2 is YNNKEL (reference sequence). The CDR3 reads CASSLPSSGNTIYF. CDR3 DNA: TGTGCCAGCAGCCTCCCGAGCTCTGGAAACACCATATATTTT.

This chain uses TRBV30 with TRBJ2-1, with D perhaps matching TRBD1 (6 bases). V gave up 1 base and J gave up 16 bases, with 17 bases separating them. The germline gives CDR1 GTSNPN, CDR2 SVGIG (reference sequence). The CDR3 is 12 amino acids. CDR3 protein: CAWSGEGHGSFF. DNA of the CDR3: TGTGCCTGGAGTGGCGAGGGACACGGTTCCTTCTTC.

This clone was observed a single time. The chain carries TRBV5-8 and TRBJ1-2, with 7 bases lining up with TRBD1. Trimming cost V 4 bases and J 5 bases; bases outside gene matches: 20. The CDR3 totals 18 residues. Germline V lookup: CDR1 SGHTS, CDR2 YDEGEE. The CDR3 DNA reads as TGTGCCAGCAGCCGTGTGTCCCCCGGGCCGGGACAGACTTATGGCTACACCTTC. This translates into CASSRVSPGPGQTYGYTF.

The rearrangement links TRBV2 to TRBJ1-2, with D tentatively TRBD1 (5 bases). The CDR3 loop spans 11 amino acids. Germline V gene lookup returns CDR1 SNHLY and CDR2 FYNNEI. Deletions cut 6 bases from V and 7 bases from J, with 9 bases between. In nucleotides, the CDR3 is TGTGCCAGCAGGGGGGAGGTTGGCTACACCTTC. Translated, it gives CASRGEVGYTF.

The DNA for the CDR3 is TGCAGCGTTTCGGCCGGGGAGCTGTTTTTT. Its translation: CSVSAGELFF. The genes are TRBV29-1 and TRBJ2-2, with D unclear. CDR1 and CDR2 from the germline V gene are SQVTM and ANQGSEA. This CDR3 is built from 10 residues. Trimming pared 5 bases from V and 6 bases from J, leaving 4 bases between.

This chain joins TRBV30 and TRBJ1-1; no clear D gene. CDR1 and CDR2 (germline): GTSNPN, SVGIG (reference sequence). The V gene lost 2 bases and the J gene lost 5 bases, with 9 bases spanning the gap. The CDR3 is 12 residues long. The CDR3 protein is CAWSMFLTEAFF. The CDR3 DNA sequence: TGTGCCTGGAGTATGTTTTTAACTGAAGCTTTCTTT.